This T cell receptor beta chain was profiled in a study of T cell responses to AZD1222 COVID-19 vaccine. Libraries were prepared by immunoSEQ multiplex PCR; TCRdb keeps only in-frame clonotypes and omits some of them. The sample holds over 110,000 clones; 85% to 95% are singletons and the top ten take roughly 9.9%. Broader study findings: Every sample of the repertoires postdated the peak T cell response. Along spike, vaccine-associated CD4 TCRs were found throughout, with dominance at 160-218 and 743-854. Of the AZD1222 recipients, only 5 to 7 were seropositive at baseline.

In the case of this clone: What it binds is not known.

The analysis combined second doses at about 4 or about 12 weeks. The V segment lost 4 bases and the J segment 1 base; nucleotides outside the gene matches: 9. In germline, CDR1 is SGHTA, CDR2 FQGNSA. The CDR3 contains 16 residues. J is TRBJ1-1 and V is TRBV7-2, with TRBD1 matching 7 bases. The receptor comes from an adult who received the AZD1222 COVID-19 vaccine. The sequencing used peripheral blood, collected 28 days after the second AZD1222 dose. Here the CDR3 DNA reads TGTGCCAGCAGCTCTCGACAGGGCTCGAAGAACACTGAAGCTTTCTTT. It is translated as CASSSRQGSKNTEAFF. The full variable domain, its missing parts supplied by reference TRBV7-2 and TRBJ1-1, is GAGVSQSPSNKVTEKGKDVELRCDPISGHTALYWYRQSLGQGLEFLIYFQGNSAPDKSGLPSDRFSAERTGGSVSTLTIQRTQQEDSAVYLCASSSRQGSKNTEAFFGQGTRLTVV.